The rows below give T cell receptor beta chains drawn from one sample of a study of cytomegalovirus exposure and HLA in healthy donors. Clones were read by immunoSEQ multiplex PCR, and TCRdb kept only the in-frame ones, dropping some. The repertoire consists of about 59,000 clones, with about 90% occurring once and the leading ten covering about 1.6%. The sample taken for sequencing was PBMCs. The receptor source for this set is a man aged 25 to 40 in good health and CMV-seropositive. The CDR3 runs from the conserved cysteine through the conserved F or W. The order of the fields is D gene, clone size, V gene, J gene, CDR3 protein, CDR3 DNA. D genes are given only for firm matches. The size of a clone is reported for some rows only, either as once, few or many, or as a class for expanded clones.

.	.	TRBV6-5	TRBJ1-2	CASSYYAGNGYTF	TGTGCCAGCAGTTATTATGCCGGGAATGGCTACACCTTC
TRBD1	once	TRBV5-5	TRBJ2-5	CASSFPRDRQETQYF	TGTGCCAGCAGCTTCCCCCGGGACAGGCAAGAGACCCAGTACTTC
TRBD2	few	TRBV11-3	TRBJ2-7	CASSNERETGYEQYF	TGTGCCAGCAGCAACGAGCGGGAGACCGGGTACGAGCAGTACTTC
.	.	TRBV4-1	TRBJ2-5	CASSQEGGGMRETQYF	TGCGCCAGCAGCCAAGAAGGGGGGGGGATGCGGGAGACCCAGTACTTC
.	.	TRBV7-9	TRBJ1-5	CSSSPQGQPQHF	TGTTCCAGCAGCCCGCAGGGCCAGCCCCAGCATTTT
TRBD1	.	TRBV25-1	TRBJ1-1	CASSEAGGGEAFF	TGTGCCAGCAGTGAGGCAGGGGGCGGTGAAGCTTTCTTT
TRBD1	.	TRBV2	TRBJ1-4	CASRYRDRRNEKLFF	TGTGCCAGCAGGTACCGGGACAGAAGAAATGAAAAACTGTTTTTT
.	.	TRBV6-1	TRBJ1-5	CASSEALRGSNQPQHF	TGTGCCAGCAGTGAAGCGCTCAGGGGTAGCAATCAGCCCCAGCATTTT
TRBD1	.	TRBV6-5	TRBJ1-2	CASSYGGQGRLDTF	TGTGCCAGCAGTTACGGGGGACAGGGCAGATTGGACACCTTC
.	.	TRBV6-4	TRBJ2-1	CASSDSIGSYNEQFF	TGTGCCAGCAGTGACTCCATCGGGAGCTACAATGAGCAGTTCTTC
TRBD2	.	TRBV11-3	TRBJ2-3	CASSLGPLAGVLTDTQYF	TGTGCCAGCAGCTTAGGACCGCTAGCGGGAGTTCTCACAGATACGCAGTATTTT
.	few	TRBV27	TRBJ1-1	CASSLSGPNTEAFF	TGTGCCAGCAGTTTATCGGGCCCGAACACTGAAGCTTTCTTT
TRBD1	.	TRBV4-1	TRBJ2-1	CASGTGNGYNEQFF	TGCGCCAGCGGGACAGGGAACGGCTACAATGAGCAGTTCTTC
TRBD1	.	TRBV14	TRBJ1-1	CASSKNFNTGDEAFF	TGTGCCAGCAGTAAAAACTTTAACACAGGGGACGAAGCTTTCTTT
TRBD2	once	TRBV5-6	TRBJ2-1	CASSLGLAGSRGDEQFF	TGTGCCAGCAGCTTGGGGCTAGCGGGATCCCGTGGGGATGAGCAGTTCTTC
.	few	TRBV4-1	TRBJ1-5	CASSQGAGAQPQHF	TGCGCCAGCAGCCAGGGGGCAGGGGCTCAGCCCCAGCATTTT
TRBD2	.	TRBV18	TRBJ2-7	CASSAYGTKDYEQYF	TGTGCCAGCTCAGCGTACGGGACTAAAGACTACGAGCAGTACTTC
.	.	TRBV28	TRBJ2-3	CASTTGAVSTDTQYF	TGTGCCAGCACAACTGGGGCCGTGAGCACAGATACGCAGTATTTT
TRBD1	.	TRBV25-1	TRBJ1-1	CASSAFRDRVYTEAFF	TGTGCCAGCAGTGCCTTCCGGGACAGGGTGTACACTGAAGCTTTCTTT
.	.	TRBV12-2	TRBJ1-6	CASRLDSSYNSPLHF	TGTGCAAGTCGCCTTGACAGCTCCTATAATTCACCCCTCCACTTT
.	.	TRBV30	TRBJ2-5	CAWRWGDQETQYF	TGTGCCTGGAGGTGGGGGGACCAAGAGACCCAGTACTTC
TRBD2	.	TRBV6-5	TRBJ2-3	CASSYSGTSADTQYF	TGTGCCAGCAGTTATTCCGGGACTAGCGCAGATACGCAGTATTTT
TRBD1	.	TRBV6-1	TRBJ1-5	CASNLQGSDQPQHF	TGTGCCAGCAACCTACAGGGGAGTGATCAGCCCCAGCATTTT
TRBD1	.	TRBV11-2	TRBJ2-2	CASSLAQGVTGELFF	TGTGCCAGCAGCTTAGCCCAGGGGGTCACCGGGGAGCTGTTTTTT
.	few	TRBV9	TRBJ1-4	CASSPGISTNEKLFF	TGTGCCAGCAGCCCAGGGATTTCAACTAATGAAAAACTGTTTTTT
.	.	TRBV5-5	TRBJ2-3	CASSRDTDTQYF	TGTGCCAGCAGCCGGGACACGGATACGCAGTATTTT
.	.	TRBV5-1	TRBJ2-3	CASRQGMTDTQYF	TGCGCCAGCAGACAGGGTATGACAGATACGCAGTATTTT
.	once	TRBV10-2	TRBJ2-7	CASSEQGTPSSYEQYF	TGCGCCAGCAGTGAACAGGGAACCCCTAGCTCCTACGAGCAGTACTTC
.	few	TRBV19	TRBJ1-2	CASSIDPVRHNGYTF	TGTGCCAGTAGTATTGACCCGGTGCGGCACAATGGCTACACCTTC
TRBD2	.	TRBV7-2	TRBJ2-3	CASSLGGLAGGGDTQYF	TGTGCCAGCAGCTTAGGGGGACTAGCGGGAGGCGGGGATACGCAGTATTTT
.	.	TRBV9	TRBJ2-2	CASSLLERTGELFF	TGTGCCAGCAGCCTCTTGGAGAGAACCGGGGAGCTGTTTTTT
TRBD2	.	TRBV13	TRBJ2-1	CASSQIYETSGRDNEQFF	TGTGCCAGCAGCCAAATCTACGAAACTAGCGGGAGGGACAATGAGCAGTTCTTC